This T cell receptor (beta chain) was identified in a study of CD8 T cells in ankylosing spondylitis. Quantitative 5'-RACE with molecular barcodes generated TCR beta libraries. TCRdb re-analysed the 5' RACE reads in MiXCR, keeping a single row per CDR3 protein. The repertoire holds hundreds of thousands of distinct CDR3 sequences, with roughly 8.2% as singletons. This CDR3 comprises 17 residues. CDR1 SGDLS and CDR2 YYNGEE come from the germline V gene. The V gene lost 4 bases and the J gene lost 4 bases, with 21 bases spanning the gap. About this clonotype itself: A clone one base away is much larger, so this may be a read error.

The source is a female donor with ankylosing spondylitis or in good health (not recorded which). The specimen sequenced was blood, either unsorted or a sorted T cell fraction (not recorded which). The V call is TRBV9, the J call TRBJ2-1; D remains ambiguous. CDR3 in amino acids: CASSPTPGFRLYNEQFF. The CDR3 coding sequence is TGTGCCAGCAGCCCTACCCCTGGATTCCGCCTATACAATGAGCAGTTCTTC. Together with reference TRBV9 and TRBJ2-1, the CDR3 gives the full variable domain: DSGVTQTPKHLITATGQRVTLRCSPRSGDLSVYWYQQSLDQGLQFLIQYYNGEERAKGNILERFSAQQFPDLHSELNLSSLELGDSALYFCASSPTPGFRLYNEQFFGPGTRLTVL.